The 26 T cell receptor beta chains below all came from one sample that was sequenced in a study of T cell changes during pregnancy in multiple sclerosis. Assay: immunoSEQ multiplex PCR; the TCRdb copy retains only in-frame clones and omits some. The sample holds approximately 30,000 clones, 87% seen once. Sequencing used CD8+ T cells from peripheral blood mononuclear cells, obtained in the first trimester of pregnancy. These TCRs come from a female donor with multiple sclerosis, enrolled in a pregnancy study.

The V gene is TRBV5-1, the J gene TRBJ1-5, with D uncertain. The germline gives CDR1 SGHRS, CDR2 YFSETQ. The ends were cut back, 1 base at V and 0 bases at J, with 17 bases in the middle. The CDR3 totals 18 residues. This CDR3 is CASSLPTRRVTSNQPQHF. Here the CDR3 DNA reads TGCGCCAGCAGCTTGCCGACCCGACGGGTAACTAGCAATCAGCCCCAGCATTTT.

The chain uses TRBV6-5 and TRBJ2-5; 7 bases are shared with TRBD1. Germline-derived CDR1 and CDR2 are MNHEY and SVGAGI. This CDR3 region has 14 residues. J was trimmed by 2 bases and V by 10 bases; bases with no gene match: 10. For the CDR3, the DNA is TGTGCCACCTCCGGGACAGCGTTACAAGAGACCCAGTACTTC. This translates into CATSGTALQETQYF.

The V gene is TRBV7-2, the J gene TRBJ2-1; 8 positions agree with TRBD2. The CDR3 spans 15 residues. CDR1 and CDR2 (germline): SGHTA, FQGNSA. Trimming took 3 bases from V and 7 from J; bases not matched to a gene: 8. CDR3 protein: CASSFSGLVTNEQFF. The CDR3 DNA is TGTGCCAGCAGCTTTTCGGGACTAGTGACGAATGAGCAGTTCTTC.

This chain joins TRBV6-1 and TRBJ1-2; maybe TRBD1 (6 bases). The CDR3 spans 15 residues. Trimming stripped 1 base from V and 2 bases from J, with 11 bases between. Germline V gene sequence: CDR1 MNHNS, CDR2 SASEGT. Here the CDR3 reads CASSEGPGDNYGYTF. DNA for the CDR3: TGTGCCAGCAGTGAAGGGCCAGGGGACAACTATGGCTACACCTTC.

This clone was counted between two and nine times. Other nucleotide sequences from this sample produce the same CDR3. The chain links TRBV5-1 to TRBJ2-7, with a tentative D call TRBD1 (6 bases). V lost 1 base and J lost 3, with 11 bases in between. The V gene's germline CDR1 is SGHRS and CDR2 YFSETQ. The length of the CDR3 is 14 residues. Here the CDR3 DNA reads TGCGCCAGCAGCTTGAAACAGGGTTTCTACGAGCAGTACTTC. Translation: CASSLKQGFYEQYF. The variable domain in full, with the rest retrieved from reference TRBV5-1 and TRBJ2-7, is KAGVTQTPRYLIKTRGQQVTLSCSPISGHRSVSWYQQTPGQGLQFLFEYFSETQRNKGNFPGRFSGRQFSNSRSEMNVSTLELGDSALYLCASSLKQGFYEQYFGPGTRLTVT.

This chain connects TRBV19 to TRBJ1-2; maybe TRBD1 (5 bases). Per the germline V gene, CDR1 is LNHDA and CDR2 is SQIVND (reference sequence). The length of the CDR3 is 15 residues. The germline V and J ends were trimmed by 0 bases and 6 bases, with 14 bases remaining between them. For the CDR3, the DNA is TGTGCCAGTAGTATAGATCTGGTGACAGCTGATGGCTACACCTTC. This sequence encodes CASSIDLVTADGYTF.

The chain is built from TRBV27 and TRBJ2-3; 9 bases map to TRBD2. J gave up 6 bases and V 4 bases, and 14 bases lay outside the gene matches. This CDR3 spans 17 amino acids. Germline-derived CDR1 and CDR2 are MNHEY and SMNVEV (reference sequence). CDR3 nucleotides: TGTGCCAGCAGTTGGGGGCCAGCGGGAGGTATAGGGGATACGCAGTATTTT. Encoded protein: CASSWGPAGGIGDTQYF.

This chain joins TRBV28 and TRBJ2-5, with a possible D match to TRBD2 (6 bases). The CDR3 runs to 14 residues. CDR1 is MDHEN and CDR2 is SYDVKM in the germline V gene. V lost 7 bases and J 5 bases, leaving 17 bases between the germline ends. The chain's CDR3 is CASTLRRGRETQYF. In nucleotides, the CDR3 is TGTGCCAGCACCTTGCGGCGGGGTCGGGAGACCCAGTACTTC. Based on the CDR3 plus reference TRBV28 and TRBJ2-5, the full variable domain is DVKVTQSSRYLVKRTGEKVFLECVQDMDHENMFWYRQDPGLGLRLIYFSYDVKMKEKGDIPEGYSVSREKKERFSLILESASTNQTSMYLCASTLRRGRETQYFGPGTRLLVL.

Note on this clone: A read error may account for a junction end that differs from germline. The genes are TRBV19 and TRBJ2-7, with a possible D match to TRBD2 (6 bases). Germline V gene data show CDR1 as LNHDA and CDR2 as SQIVND (reference sequence). This CDR3 has 13 amino acids. CDR3 DNA sequence: TGTGCCAGTAGTATTCCCGGGAGCTACGAGCAGTATTTC. It specifies CASSIPGSYEQYF.

This chain uses TRBV14 with TRBJ2-7; 8 positions agree with TRBD1. This CDR3 comprises 15 residues. The germline CDR1 and CDR2 sequences are SGHDN and FVKESK. The V segment lost 0 bases and the J segment 1 base; nucleotides outside the gene matches: 2. The CDR3 DNA follows: TGTGCCAGCAGCCAAGAGACAGGGGTGTCCTACGAGCAGTACTTC. Translated: CASSQETGVSYEQYF.

This chain links TRBV19 with TRBJ1-1, with a weak D call TRBD1 (6 bases). The V end lost 2 bases, the J end lost 2 bases, and 12 bases lay between the germline ends. The CDR3 totals 15 residues. CDR1 and CDR2 from the germline V gene are LNHDA and SQIVND (reference sequence). The CDR3 bases are TGTGCCAGTAGTATAACAGGGTCCATAAACACTGAAGCTTTCTTT. Protein sequence: CASSITGSINTEAFF. Filled out from reference TRBV19 and TRBJ1-1, the complete variable domain reads DGGITQSPKYLFRKEGQNVTLSCEQNLNHDAMYWYRQDPGQGLRLIYYSQIVNDFQKGDIAEGYSVSREKKESFPLTVTSAQKNPTAFYLCASSITGSINTEAFFGQGTRLTVV.

This sequence joins TRBV7-9 and TRBJ1-4, with 7 bases aligning to TRBD1. This CDR3 spans 17 amino acids. Germline CDR1 reads SEHNR; CDR2 reads FQNEAQ (reference sequence). V shed 5 bases and J 4 bases; nucleotides not matched to a gene: 13. CDR3 in DNA: TGTGCCAGCAGCCGCACAGGGGACGATTGGGATAATGAAAAACTGTTTTTT. Protein sequence: CASSRTGDDWDNEKLFF. The whole variable domain, filled in from reference TRBV7-9 and TRBJ1-4, reads DTGVSQNPRHKITKRGQNVTFRCDPISEHNRLYWYRQTLGQGPEFLTYFQNEAQLEKSRLLSDRFSAERPKGSFSTLEIQRTEQGDSAMYLCASSRTGDDWDNEKLFFGSGTQLSVL.

The CDR3 here is CASRVEGQAHPYEQYF. In DNA, the CDR3 is TGTGCAAGTCGCGTAGAGGGACAGGCCCACCCCTACGAGCAGTACTTC. This sequence joins TRBV12-2 and TRBJ2-7; the table names TRBD1, a call not compared with the DNA. TRBV12-2 is recorded as a pseudogene. The CDR3 runs 16 residues.

The CDR3 sequence: CASSTQLAGDRANTGELFF. The DNA of the CDR3 is TGTGCCAGCAGTACCCAGCTAGCGGGAGATCGGGCGAACACCGGGGAGCTGTTTTTT. The chain links TRBV28 to TRBJ2-2, with TRBD2 matching 10 bases. J gave up 0 bases and V 5 bases, and 12 bases lay outside the gene matches. Germline V gives CDR1 MDHEN, CDR2 SYDVKM. The CDR3 has 19 residues. Full variable domain (missing parts from reference TRBV28 and TRBJ2-2): DVKVTQSSRYLVKRTGEKVFLECVQDMDHENMFWYRQDPGLGLRLIYFSYDVKMKEKGDIPEGYSVSREKKERFSLILESASTNQTSMYLCASSTQLAGDRANTGELFFGEGSRLTVL.

The chain couples TRBV4-1 to TRBJ2-6, with D possibly being TRBD2 (6 bases). From germline, CDR1 is MGHRA and CDR2 YSYEKL. With 0 bases removed from V and 4 bases from J, the gap between germline ends came to 7 bases. The CDR3 contains 15 residues. Here the CDR3 DNA reads TGCGCCAGCAGCCAAGATCGGGGGGGGGCCAACGTCCTGACTTTC. Its protein is CASSQDRGGANVLTF.

This clone was counted only a few times. The genes are TRBV4-2 and TRBJ2-7; the match to TRBD2 covers 9 bases. The V segment lost 1 base and the J segment 2 bases; nucleotides outside the gene matches: 3. Germline V lookup: CDR1 LGHNA, CDR2 YNFKEQ. This CDR3 comprises 15 residues. CDR3 residues: CASSQASGATYEQYF. CDR3 sequence (DNA): TGTGCCAGCAGCCAAGCTAGCGGGGCCACCTACGAGCAGTACTTC.

This clone was seen a few times. The chain couples TRBV7-9 to TRBJ2-1; the match to TRBD2 covers 8 bases. Trimming took 4 bases from V and 10 from J; bases not matched to a gene: 12. In germline, CDR1 is SEHNR, CDR2 FQNEAQ (reference sequence). This CDR3 region has 15 residues. CDR3 protein: CASSSPTLTSAEQFF. CDR3 nucleotides: TGTGCCAGCAGCTCCCCAACCTTGACTAGCGCGGAGCAGTTCTTC.

This rearrangement joins TRBV13 to TRBJ2-2; 8 bases map to TRBD2. Germline trimming cut 5 bases from V and 5 bases from J; bases unmatched to any gene: 4. The length of the CDR3 is 14 residues. The germline CDR1 and CDR2 sequences are PRHDT and FYEKMQ (reference sequence). The CDR3 loop reads CASSGTSGTGELFF. CDR3 bases: TGTGCCAGCAGCGGGACTAGTGGTACCGGGGAGCTGTTTTTT.

This chain links TRBV18 with TRBJ2-7; TRBD2 agrees at 10 bases. The trim removed 6 bases at V and 2 bases at J, leaving 10 bases unmatched. CDR3 length: 16 residues. Germline CDR1 reads KGHSH; CDR2 reads LQKENI. DNA for the CDR3: TGTGCCAGCTCCACCGGAGCTGGACTAGCGGCCTACGAGCAGTACTTC. Amino acids: CASSTGAGLAAYEQYF.

Concerning this clone: The sample carries other DNA sequences with the same CDR3. The chain recombines TRBV27 with TRBJ2-7; tentative D call: TRBD2 (5 bases). The CDR3 contains 11 residues. With 4 bases removed from V and 7 bases from J, the gap between germline ends came to 8 bases. The germline V gene has CDR1 MNHEY and CDR2 SMNVEV (reference sequence). The CDR3, as DNA: TGTGCCAGCAGTTACCGGGATGAGCAGTACTTC. It codes for CASSYRDEQYF.

This chain links TRBV25-1 with TRBJ1-1; D is unresolved. The CDR3 length is 11 residues. CDR1 is MGHDK and CDR2 is SYGVNS in the germline V gene. The germline V and J ends were trimmed by 6 bases and 1 base, with 3 bases remaining between them. The chain's CDR3 is CASSSNTEAFF. The CDR3 nucleotides are TGTGCCAGCAGCTCGAACACTGAAGCTTTCTTT.

The chain couples TRBV30 to TRBJ1-1; no clear D gene. Germline CDR1 is GTSNPN and CDR2 is SVGIG (reference sequence). This CDR3 has 9 residues. Trimming cost V 5 bases and J 6 bases, with 4 bases left between them. The CDR3 nucleotides read TGTGCCTGGCTCCCTGAAGCTTTCTTT. Amino acid sequence: CAWLPEAFF. The complete variable domain, with remaining parts taken from reference TRBV30 and TRBJ1-1, reads SQTIHQWPATLVQPVGSPLSLECTVEGTSNPNLYWYRQAAGRGLQLLFYSVGIGQISSEVPQNLSASRPQDRQFILSSKKLLLSDSGFYLCAWLPEAFFGQGTRLTVV.

The rearrangement joins TRBV15 to TRBJ2-3, with D possibly being TRBD2 (5 bases). V dropped 0 bases and J dropped 1 base, with 11 bases sitting between them. CDR3 length equals 16 residues. Germline-derived CDR1 and CDR2 are LNHNV and YYDKDF (reference sequence). As DNA, the CDR3 is TGTGCCACCAGCAGAGACCCCGGGAAGGGCACAGATACGCAGTATTTT. As protein: CATSRDPGKGTDTQYF.

The chain couples TRBV4-3 to TRBJ2-1; the D is unclear. From germline, CDR1 is LGHNA and CDR2 YSLEER. Trimming stripped 1 base from V and 6 bases from J, with 10 bases between. CDR3 length: 14 residues. This CDR3 is CASSQVLSSNEQFF. The CDR3 region has the DNA TGCGCCAGCAGCCAAGTATTATCTAGCAATGAGCAGTTCTTC.

J is TRBJ1-1 and V is TRBV11-2, with TRBD1 matching over 8 bases. Germline CDR1 is SGHAT and CDR2 is FQNNGV. This CDR3 is built from 16 residues. V shed 5 bases, J shed 5 bases, and the junction held 13 bases outside the gene matches. CDR3 DNA sequence: TGTGCCAGCAGCCTAACCAAGGTGACAGGGGAAACTGAAGCTTTCTTT. This translates into CASSLTKVTGETEAFF.

The rearrangement uses TRBV7-3 and TRBJ2-3, with D possibly matching TRBD2 (7 bases). V was trimmed by 2 bases and J by 4 bases, leaving 19 bases between them. The CDR3 contains 17 residues. Per the germline V gene, CDR1 is SGHTA and CDR2 is FQGTGA. The CDR3 here is CASSLAGLGGGPDTQYF. Written as DNA, the CDR3 is TGTGCCAGCAGCTTAGCAGGGCTGGGCGGGGGCCCAGATACGCAGTATTTT. Full variable domain (outside the CDR3, taken from reference TRBV7-3 and TRBJ2-3): GAGVSQTPSNKVTEKGKYVELRCDPISGHTALYWYRQSLGQGPEFLIYFQGTGAADDSGLPNDRFFAVRPEGSVSTLKIQRTERGDSAVYLCASSLAGLGGGPDTQYFGPGTRLTVL.